This T cell receptor (beta chain) was obtained from a study of blood T cell repertoires in COVID-19. Study information: T cells, B-cell-depleted T cells, or PBMCs supplied cDNA or gDNA.

Original methodology: Amplification with reference gene primers provided the estimates of nucleated cell counts. Some clones are missing from TCRdb's copy, which holds only in-frame ones; the method was immunoSEQ multiplex PCR. That table furnishes V, J and clone size, whereas the DNA furnished D and trimming. Of approximately 150,000 clones in the sample, roughly 84% were seen once. This CDR3 has 16 amino acids. The germline V and J ends were trimmed by 4 bases and 7 bases, with 19 bases remaining between them. Per the germline V gene, CDR1 is MGHRA and CDR2 is YSYEKL. This receptor was obtained from a woman in her fifties or sixties with acute or convalescent COVID-19. Sequenced sample: peripheral blood. The rearrangement joins TRBV4-1 to TRBJ1-4; tentative D call: TRBD1 (6 bases). CDR3 sequence: CASSRESGGISEKLFF. CDR3 in DNA: TGCGCCAGCAGCCGGGAATCGGGGGGCATTTCTGAAAAACTGTTTTTT.